This T cell receptor beta chain was retrieved from a study of blood T cell repertoires in COVID-19. Study-level background: PBMCs, B-cell-depleted T cells, or T cells provided the cDNA or gDNA that made up the material.

TCRdb keeps only in-frame clones here, not all; method: immunoSEQ multiplex PCR. The data show fewer than 250,000 clones, with around 84% seen just once and about 7% held by the top ten. The ends were cut back, 1 base at V and 0 bases at J, with 12 bases in the middle. There are 16 residues in the CDR3. The rearrangement links TRBV23-1 to TRBJ1-1, with D possibly matching TRBD1 (5 bases). TRBV23-1 is an ORF, and what it does is uncertain. The sequence was collected from a middle-aged woman with acute COVID-19. The sequencing sample was made of PBMCs or T cells enriched from blood (not recorded which). The CDR3 protein is CASSQWGGRVNTEAFF. DNA for the CDR3: TGCGCCAGCAGTCAATGGGGGGGACGAGTGAACACTGAAGCTTTCTTT.